Presented here are 2 T cell receptor beta chains from one specimen sequenced in a study of T cells after yellow fever vaccination. TCRdb ran MiXCR on the 5' RACE reads and lists one entry per CDR3 protein. The sample lists about 130,000 distinct CDR3 sequences, more than 7.5% occurring once. Sequenced here: CD8+ T cells sorted from PBMCs, sampled on the day of the yellow fever booster vaccination. The receptors come from a man in his late teens or twenties who received the YFV17D yellow fever vaccine.

The rearrangement uses TRBV5-4 and TRBJ1-4; D is perhaps TRBD1 (6 bases). CDR1 is SGHNT, CDR2 YYREEE, per germline (reference sequence). This CDR3 contains 15 residues. With 4 bases removed from V and 5 bases from J, the gap between germline ends came to 15 bases. This CDR3 is CASSISQGQNEKLFF. CDR3 DNA: TGTGCCAGCAGCATAAGTCAGGGGCAAAATGAAAAACTGTTTTTT.

This clonotype was seen repeatedly, ten times or more. The chain employs TRBV29-1 and TRBJ1-2; D call uncertain. The CDR3 is 11 residues long. The V gene lost 0 bases and the J gene lost 8 bases, with 7 bases spanning the gap. Germline CDR1 reads SQVTM; CDR2 reads ANQGSEA. The CDR3 DNA reads as TGCAGCGTTGAAGATGGGCGCGGCTACACCTTC. As protein: CSVEDGRGYTF. Full variable domain (remainder filled in from reference TRBV29-1 and TRBJ1-2): SAVISQKPSRDICQRGTSLTIQCQVDSQVTMMFWYRQQPGQSLTLIATANQGSEATYESGFVIDKFPISRPNLTFSTLTVSNMSPEDSSIYLCSVEDGRGYTFGSGTRLTVV.